This TCR beta chain came from a study of vaccination and CD4 T cells after COVID-19. Details on this clonotype: Its target is unknown.

Sample treatment: roughly ten-day PBMC culture with coronavirus spike peptide pools or control peptides (ViraFEST assay). The CDR3 loop spans 13 amino acids. From germline, CDR1 is DFQATT and CDR2 SNEGSKA (reference sequence). Trimming left V 6 bases short and J 2 bases short, with 12 bases between. Cultured CD4+ T-cell DNA underwent Oncomine TCR Beta short-read sequencing. TCRdb reprocessed the PCR reads via MiXCR and lists one record per CDR3 protein. The sample lists approximately 26,000 distinct CDR3 sequences, about 41% seen once, with 11% in the top ten. The chain uses TRBV20-1 and TRBJ2-3; D remains unclear. This clonotype was obtained from a human donor who had recovered from COVID-19. Sample: CD4+ T cells from blood, cultured in vitro. CDR3 in DNA: TGCAGTGCCAGCTTGGTTCACACAGATACGCAGTATTTT. This encodes CSASLVHTDTQYF.